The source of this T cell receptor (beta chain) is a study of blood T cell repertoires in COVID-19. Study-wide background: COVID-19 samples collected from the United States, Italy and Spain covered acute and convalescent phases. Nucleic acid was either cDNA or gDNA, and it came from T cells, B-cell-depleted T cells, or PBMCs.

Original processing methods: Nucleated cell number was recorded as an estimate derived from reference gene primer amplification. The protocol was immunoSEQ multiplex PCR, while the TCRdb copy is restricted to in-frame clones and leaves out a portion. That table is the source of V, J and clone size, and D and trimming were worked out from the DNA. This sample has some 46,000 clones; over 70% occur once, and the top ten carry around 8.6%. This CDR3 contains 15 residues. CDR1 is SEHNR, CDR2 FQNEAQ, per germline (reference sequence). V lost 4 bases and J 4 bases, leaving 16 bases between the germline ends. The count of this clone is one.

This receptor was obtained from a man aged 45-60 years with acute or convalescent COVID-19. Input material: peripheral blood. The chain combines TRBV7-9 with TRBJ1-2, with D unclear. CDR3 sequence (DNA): TGTGCCAGCAGCTCCGAACCCTACGTTCGCTATGGCTACACCTTC. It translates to CASSSEPYVRYGYTF.